This record covers a single T cell receptor beta chain. This sample stems from a study of type 1 and type 2 diabetes patients. Amplification started from genomic DNA. Amplification of the beta chain CDR3 used 30 forward and 13 reverse multiplex primers. In TCRdb, the multiplex PCR reads were re-called with MiXCR into one record per CDR3 protein. The data hold about 250,000 distinct CDR3 sequences, with roughly 50% observed a single time. The CDR3 runs 16 residues. Germline loops: CDR1 SGDLS, CDR2 YYNGEE. The V gene end was trimmed by 4 bases and the J gene end by 1 base; junction bases not matched to a gene: 7.

The chain uses TRBV9 and TRBJ2-1; 8 bases are shared with TRBD2. The receptor was derived from a man younger than 35 with type 2 diabetes. Specimen: peripheral blood mononuclear cells (PBMCs). CDR3 protein: CASSPPSGSSYNEQFF. The CDR3 DNA follows: TGTGCCAGCAGCCCTCCCAGCGGGAGTTCCTACAATGAGCAGTTCTTC.